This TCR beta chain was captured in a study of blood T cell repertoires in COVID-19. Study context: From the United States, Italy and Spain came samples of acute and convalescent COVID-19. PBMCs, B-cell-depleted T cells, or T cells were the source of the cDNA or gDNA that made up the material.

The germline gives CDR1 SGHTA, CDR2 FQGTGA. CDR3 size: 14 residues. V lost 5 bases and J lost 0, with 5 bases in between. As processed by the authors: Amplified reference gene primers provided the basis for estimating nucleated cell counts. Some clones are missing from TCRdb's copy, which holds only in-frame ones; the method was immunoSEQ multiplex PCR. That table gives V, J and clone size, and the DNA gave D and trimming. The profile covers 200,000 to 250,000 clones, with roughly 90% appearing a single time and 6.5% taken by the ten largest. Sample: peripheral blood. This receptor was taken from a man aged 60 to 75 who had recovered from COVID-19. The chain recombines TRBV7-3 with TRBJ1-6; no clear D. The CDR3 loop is CASSADSYNSPLHF. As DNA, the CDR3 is TGTGCCAGCAGCGCGGACTCCTATAATTCACCCCTCCACTTT.